The TCR beta chain described here comes from a study of shared clonotypes between healthy human individuals. The overall study: Serving as donors were two women and three men, whose ages spanned 18 to 49.

Clones were read by immunoSEQ multiplex PCR, and TCRdb kept only the in-frame ones, dropping some. Of approximately 2.1 million clones listed, approximately 95% are singletons. Regarding this clone: The antigen is not known.

Negatively enriched CD4+ T cells were divided by CD45RA into naive and memory. The germline V gene encodes CDR1 SGHRS and CDR2 YFSETQ. The CDR3 covers 16 residues. J gave up 7 bases and V 0 bases, and 7 bases lay outside the gene matches. Overall study results and limits: An effect of sequencing depth on clonotype sharing among donors was expected. Researchers found naive subsets generally carried larger estimated richness than memory subsets.

The sequence was collected from a man between 18 and 29 years old in good health. Some clones in this sample may be carry-over from other donors' samples. Source material: naive CD4+ T cells from PBMCs. Stated subset: CD45RA+ positively selected. The chain is built from TRBV5-1 and TRBJ2-1; the match to TRBD1 covers 10 bases. The chain's CDR3 is CASSLGDRGLRNEQFF. The CDR3 region has the DNA TGCGCCAGCAGCTTGGGAGACAGGGGGCTAAGGAATGAGCAGTTCTTC.